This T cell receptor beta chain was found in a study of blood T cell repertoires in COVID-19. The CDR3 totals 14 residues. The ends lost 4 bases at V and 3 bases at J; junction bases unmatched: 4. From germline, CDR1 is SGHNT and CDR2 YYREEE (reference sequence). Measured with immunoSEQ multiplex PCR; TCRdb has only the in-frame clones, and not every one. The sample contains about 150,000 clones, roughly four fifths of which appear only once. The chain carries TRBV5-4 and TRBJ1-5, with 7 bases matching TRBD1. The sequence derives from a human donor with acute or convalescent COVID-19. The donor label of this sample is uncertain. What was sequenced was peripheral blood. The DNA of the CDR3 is TGTGCCAGCAGCCCTGGACAGGACAATCAGCCCCAGCATTTT. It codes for CASSPGQDNQPQHF.